The 17 T cell receptor beta chains below all came from one sample that was sequenced in a study of CD8 T cells in Susac syndrome (dated by TCRdb to about 2019). Receptor amplification or capture employed the immunoSEQ multiplex PCR assay. RNA was extracted with the RNeasy kit and roughly 0.5 to 1 ug was reverse transcribed using random hexamers. The raw public data were reprocessed by TCRdb itself: fastp quality trimming at Q25, MiXCR clonotype calling, in-frame beta chains only. Entries that share a CDR3 protein sequence are merged under the most common genes and DNA. The table for this sample lists 200,000 to 250,000 distinct CDR3 sequences; 90% to 95% of them were counted only once. The ten largest clones capture roughly 0.13% of the sample. Specimen: CD8+ T cells from PBMCs. The receptors originated from a human donor with multiple sclerosis.

V is TRBV29-1 and J is TRBJ2-1; perhaps D is TRBD1 or TRBD2 (6 bases each). Germline CDR1 SQVTM, CDR2 ANQGSEA. The CDR3 covers 13 residues. Trimming took off 6 bases at V and 0 bases at J, with 9 bases between the two ends. CDR3 coding DNA: TGCAGCGTAGGGGGGCACTCCTACAATGAGCAGTTCTTC. It specifies CSVGGHSYNEQFF.

This clonotype was detected only once. CDR3 nucleotide sequence: TGTGCCAGCAGCCCCCTTGGCGGGGGGGACGACGAGCAGTACTTC. Translation: CASSPLGGGDDEQYF. This chain connects TRBV7-9 to TRBJ2-7, with 9 bases lining up with TRBD2. CDR1 and CDR2 (germline): SEHNR, FQNEAQ (reference sequence). V was pared by 5 bases and J by 5 bases, with 10 bases of the junction left unmatched. CDR3 length equals 15 residues.

V and J are TRBV5-4 and TRBJ1-1; D remains unclear. In germline, CDR1 is SGHNT, CDR2 YYREEE (reference sequence). V was trimmed by 0 bases and J by 6 bases, leaving 9 bases between them. The CDR3 contains 13 residues. The CDR3 DNA reads as TGTGCCAGCAGCTTGGGTGGGGTGGCTGAAGCTTTCTTT. Protein sequence: CASSLGGVAEAFF. Full variable domain (remainder filled in from reference TRBV5-4 and TRBJ1-1): ETGVTQSPTHLIKTRGQQVTLRCSSQSGHNTVSWYQQALGQGPQFIFQYYREEENGRGNFPPRFSGLQFPNYSSELNVNALELDDSALYLCASSLGGVAEAFFGQGTRLTVV.

Concerning this clonotype itself: One end of the junction is discordant with germline, which a read error may explain. The chain couples TRBV12-5 to TRBJ2-1, with TRBD2 as a possible D gene (6 bases). CDR3 length equals 18 residues. Germline V gives CDR1 LGHNT, CDR2 FRNRAP. Written as DNA, the CDR3 is TGTGCTAGTGGCGGCGGGGAGGTCCCCTCCGGGACCTACAATGAGCATTTCTTC. Translated, it gives CASGGGEVPSGTYNEHFF.

The gene calls are TRBV7-8 and TRBJ2-1; no reliable D call. V gave up 5 bases and J gave up 8 bases, with 13 bases separating them. The length of the CDR3 is 13 residues. Germline V CDR1 and CDR2: SGHVS, FQNEAQ. In DNA form, the CDR3 reads TGTGCCAGCAGCCTACGGGTCGTGGATGAGCAGTTCTTC. This gives the protein CASSLRVVDEQFF.

The DNA for the CDR3 is TGTGCCAGCAGTTACAACGGGAACTACAATGAGCAGTTCTTC. It yields the protein CASSYNGNYNEQFF. The chain couples TRBV6-5 to TRBJ2-1, with a weak D call TRBD2 (5 bases). Trimming stripped 2 bases from V and 3 bases from J, with 8 bases between. Germline loops: CDR1 MNHEY, CDR2 SVGAGI. This CDR3 is built from 14 residues.

J is TRBJ1-1 and V is TRBV4-1, with D unclear. V lost 3 bases to trimming and J lost 5 bases, with 13 bases between them. The length of the CDR3 is 14 residues. Germline V CDR1 and CDR2: MGHRA, YSYEKL. Here the CDR3 DNA reads TGCGCCAGCAGCCAGAGAGGAGGAGAAACTGAAGCTTTCTTT. Protein sequence: CASSQRGGETEAFF.

The gene calls are TRBV4-2 and TRBJ1-2, with TRBD1 matching 10 bases. The CDR3 totals 17 residues. Germline CDR1 reads LGHNA; CDR2 reads YNFKEQ. The V gene end was trimmed by 0 bases and the J gene end by 5 bases; junction bases not matched to a gene: 9. CDR3 bases: TGTGCCAGCAGCCAAGATGTGGGGACAGGGGACCCTTATGGCTACACCTTC. Encoded protein: CASSQDVGTGDPYGYTF.

V is TRBV5-1 and J is TRBJ2-5; 12 nucleotides match TRBD2. V was pared by 1 base and J by 5 bases, with 6 bases of the junction left unmatched. This CDR3 is 16 amino acids long. Germline V gene sequence: CDR1 SGHRS, CDR2 YFSETQ. The CDR3: CASSLSGGLAGETQYF. CDR3 sequence (DNA): TGCGCCAGCAGCTTGTCGGGGGGACTAGCGGGTGAGACCCAGTACTTC.

This sequence joins TRBV2 and TRBJ2-7, with D perhaps TRBD1 (6 bases). Trimming stripped 4 bases from V and 0 bases from J, with 10 bases between. Germline V gives CDR1 SNHLY, CDR2 FYNNEI. This CDR3 comprises 14 residues. CDR3 region: CASSGRGSSYEQYF. CDR3 nucleotides: TGTGCCAGCAGTGGCAGGGGAAGCTCCTACGAGCAGTACTTC.

The chain combines TRBV10-3 with TRBJ2-1; 14 bases fit TRBD2. Germline V gene data show CDR1 as ENHRY and CDR2 as SYGVKD. The CDR3 sequence is 20 residues long. The ends lost 4 bases at V and 8 bases at J; junction bases unmatched: 19. CDR3 sequence: CAISVPPGTSGGQIIDEQFF. The CDR3 nucleotides are TGTGCCATCAGTGTCCCCCCCGGGACTAGCGGGGGACAAATCATCGATGAGCAGTTCTTC.

In its sample, this clonotype was seen once. The rearrangement links TRBV7-9 to TRBJ2-7; 7 positions match TRBD1. Germline-derived CDR1 and CDR2 are SEHNR and FQNEAQ (reference sequence). The CDR3 totals 14 residues. Unmatched junction bases numbered 7, after V lost 4 bases and J lost 4 bases. CDR3 residues: CASSSPTGRYEQYF. The CDR3 DNA reads as TGTGCCAGCAGCTCCCCGACAGGGCGATACGAGCAGTACTTC. The full variable domain, in which reference TRBV7-9 and TRBJ2-7 provide the parts outside the CDR3, is DTGVSQNPRHKITKRGQNVTFRCDPISEHNRLYWYRQTLGQGPEFLTYFQNEAQLEKSRLLSDRFSAERPKGSFSTLEIQRTEQGDSAMYLCASSSPTGRYEQYFGPGTRLTVT.

This rearrangement joins TRBV25-1 to TRBJ1-6, with D unclear. The CDR3 consists of 12 residues. Germline V gene sequence: CDR1 MGHDK, CDR2 SYGVNS. Trimming left V 8 bases short and J 3 bases short, with 5 bases between. The CDR3 DNA is TGTGCCAGCCGGAGCTATAATTCACCCCTCCACTTT. Translation: CASRSYNSPLHF.

The J gene is TRBJ1-1, the V gene TRBV6-5, with a tentative D call TRBD1 (6 bases). The CDR3 runs to 14 residues. V lost 6 bases to trimming and J lost 8 bases, with 19 bases between them. CDR1 and CDR2 (germline): MNHEY, SVGAGI. The CDR3 bases are TGTGCCAGCAGGCCCCGTACTACAGGGATCGAAGCTTTCTTT. Its translation: CASRPRTTGIEAFF.

The chain uses TRBV25-1 and TRBJ2-7, with D perhaps TRBD1 (5 bases). This CDR3 has 13 residues. V lost 6 bases and J lost 4, with 13 bases in between. Germline V gene lookup returns CDR1 MGHDK and CDR2 SYGVNS. DNA of the CDR3: TGTGCCAGCAGCCTCCCTCAGGGTTACGAGCAGTACTTC. This gives the protein CASSLPQGYEQYF.

The DNA for the CDR3 is TGTGCCAGCAGCTTATATAGCTGGCCCATTGCAAACATTCAGTACTTC. Translating it yields CASSLYSWPIANIQYF. The V call is TRBV5-6, the J call TRBJ2-4; D is unresolved. V dropped 2 bases and J dropped 6 bases, with 18 bases sitting between them. CDR3 size: 16 residues. Germline values: CDR1 SGHDT, CDR2 YYEEEE.

This sequence joins TRBV5-6 and TRBJ2-7; possibly TRBD1 for D (5 bases). Germline values: CDR1 SGHDT, CDR2 YYEEEE. V was clipped by 3 bases and J by 2 bases, with 21 bases between them. This CDR3 spans 17 amino acids. The DNA for the CDR3 is TGTGCCAGCAGCTCTTTCGCTCCCCAGACAGAGCCCTACGAGCAGTACTTC. Protein sequence: CASSSFAPQTEPYEQYF. Drawing the rest from reference TRBV5-6 and TRBJ2-7, the complete variable domain is DAGVTQSPTHLIKTRGQQVTLRCSPKSGHDTVSWYQQALGQGPQFIFQYYEEEERQRGNFPDRFSGHQFPNYSSELNVNALLLGDSALYLCASSSFAPQTEPYEQYFGPGTRLTVT.